The entry below describes one T cell receptor beta chain. The data are from a study of blood T cell repertoires in COVID-19. Turning to the study itself: In each case, the material was cDNA or gDNA derived from T cells, B-cell-depleted T cells, or PBMCs.

Produced via immunoSEQ multiplex PCR; TCRdb's table is partial and in-frame only. The data show approximately 70,000 clones, with approximately 80% seen just once and 2.5% held by the top ten. The trim removed 1 base at V and 2 bases at J, leaving 12 bases unmatched. CDR3 length: 17 amino acids. From germline, CDR1 is GTSNPN and CDR2 SVGIG (reference sequence). Sequencing was done on a sample of peripheral blood. The V call is TRBV30, the J call TRBJ1-2, with TRBD1 identical over 8 bases. This sequence was found in an elderly man with active or convalescent COVID-19. The CDR3 sequence: CAWSGSWTGRSNYGYTF. Here the CDR3 DNA reads TGTGCCTGGAGTGGCTCCTGGACAGGGCGATCCAACTATGGCTACACCTTC.